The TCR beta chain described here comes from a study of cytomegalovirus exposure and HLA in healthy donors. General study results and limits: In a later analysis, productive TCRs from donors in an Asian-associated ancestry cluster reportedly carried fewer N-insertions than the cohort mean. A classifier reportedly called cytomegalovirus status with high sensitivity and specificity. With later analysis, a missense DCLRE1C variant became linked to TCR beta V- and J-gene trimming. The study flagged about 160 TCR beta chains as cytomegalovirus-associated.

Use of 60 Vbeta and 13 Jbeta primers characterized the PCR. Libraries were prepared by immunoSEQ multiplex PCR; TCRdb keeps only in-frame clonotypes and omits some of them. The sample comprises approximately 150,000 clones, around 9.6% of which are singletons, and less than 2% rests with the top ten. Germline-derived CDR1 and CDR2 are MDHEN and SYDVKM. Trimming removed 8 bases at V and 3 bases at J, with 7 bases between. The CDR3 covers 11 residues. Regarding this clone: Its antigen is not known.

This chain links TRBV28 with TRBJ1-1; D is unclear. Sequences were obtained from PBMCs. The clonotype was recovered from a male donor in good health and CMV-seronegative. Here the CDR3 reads CASSRYTEAFF. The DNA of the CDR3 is TGTGCCAGCTCCCGGTACACTGAAGCTTTCTTT.